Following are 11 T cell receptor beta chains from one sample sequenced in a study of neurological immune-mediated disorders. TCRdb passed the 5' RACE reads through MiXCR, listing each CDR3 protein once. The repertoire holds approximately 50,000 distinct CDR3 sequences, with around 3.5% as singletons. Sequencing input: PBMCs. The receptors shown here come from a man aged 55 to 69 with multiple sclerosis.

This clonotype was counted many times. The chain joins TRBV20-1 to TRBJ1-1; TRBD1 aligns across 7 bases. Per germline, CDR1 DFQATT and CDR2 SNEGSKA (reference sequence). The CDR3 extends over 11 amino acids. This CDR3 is CSGTDLNEAFF. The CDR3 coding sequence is TGCAGCGGGACAGACCTTAATGAAGCTTTCTTT.

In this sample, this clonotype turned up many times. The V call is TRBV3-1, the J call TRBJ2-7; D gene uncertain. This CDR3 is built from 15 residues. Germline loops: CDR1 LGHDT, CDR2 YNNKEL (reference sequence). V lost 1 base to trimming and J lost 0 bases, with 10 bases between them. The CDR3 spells CASSQGVASSYEQYF. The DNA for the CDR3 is TGTGCCAGCAGCCAAGGGGTAGCCAGCTCCTACGAGCAGTACTTC.

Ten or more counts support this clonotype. Written as DNA, the CDR3 is TGCAGTGCTAGCTCCCTAGCGGGAGGTGATGAGCAGTTCTTC. It translates to CSASSLAGGDEQFF. The chain employs TRBV20-1 and TRBJ2-1, with 11 bases fitting TRBD2. Losses at the gene ends were 3 bases for V and 8 bases for J; bases not matched to a gene: 6. The CDR3 has 14 amino acids. Germline V CDR1 and CDR2: DFQATT, SNEGSKA (reference sequence).

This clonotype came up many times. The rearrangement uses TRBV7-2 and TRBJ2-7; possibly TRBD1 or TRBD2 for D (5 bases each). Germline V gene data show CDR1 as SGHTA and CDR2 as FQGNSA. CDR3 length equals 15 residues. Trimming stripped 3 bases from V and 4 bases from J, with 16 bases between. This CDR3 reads CASSFNWDRKYEQYF. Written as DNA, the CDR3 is TGTGCCAGCAGCTTTAACTGGGACCGAAAATACGAGCAGTACTTC.

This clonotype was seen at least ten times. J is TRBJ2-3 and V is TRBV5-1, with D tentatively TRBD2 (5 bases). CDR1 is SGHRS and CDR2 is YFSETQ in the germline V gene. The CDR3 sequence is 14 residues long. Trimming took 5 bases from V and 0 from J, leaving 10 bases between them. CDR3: CASRRSGSTDTQYF. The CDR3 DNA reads TGCGCCAGCAGGCGAAGCGGCAGCACAGATACGCAGTATTTT.

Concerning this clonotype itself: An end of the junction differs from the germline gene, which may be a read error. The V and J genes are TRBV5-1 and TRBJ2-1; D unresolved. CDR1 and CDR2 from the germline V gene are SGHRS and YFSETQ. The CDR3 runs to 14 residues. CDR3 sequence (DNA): TGCGCCAGCACCTTGAGAGGAAGCTACAATGAGCAGTTCTTC. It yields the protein CASTLRGSYNEQFF.

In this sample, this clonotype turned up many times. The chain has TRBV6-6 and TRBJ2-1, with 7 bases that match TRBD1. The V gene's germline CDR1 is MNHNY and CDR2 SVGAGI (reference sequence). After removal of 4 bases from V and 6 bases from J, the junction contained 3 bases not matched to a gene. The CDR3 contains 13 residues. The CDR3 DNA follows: TGTGCCAGCAGTTCCGACAGGGTCAATGAGCAGTTCTTC. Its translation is CASSSDRVNEQFF.

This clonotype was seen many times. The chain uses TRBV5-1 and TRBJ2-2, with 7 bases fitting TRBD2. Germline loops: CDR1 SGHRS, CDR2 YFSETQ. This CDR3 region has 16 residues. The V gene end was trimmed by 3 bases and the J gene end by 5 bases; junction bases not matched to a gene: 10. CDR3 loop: CASSSPVAGVTGELFF. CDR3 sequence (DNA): TGCGCCAGCAGCTCCCCCGTGGCGGGAGTGACCGGGGAGCTGTTTTTT.

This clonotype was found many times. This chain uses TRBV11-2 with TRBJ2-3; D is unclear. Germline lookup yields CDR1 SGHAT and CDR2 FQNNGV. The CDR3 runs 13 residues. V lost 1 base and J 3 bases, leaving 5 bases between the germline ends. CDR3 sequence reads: CASSLAGTDTQYF. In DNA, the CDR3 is TGTGCCAGCAGCTTAGCTGGGACAGATACGCAGTATTTT.

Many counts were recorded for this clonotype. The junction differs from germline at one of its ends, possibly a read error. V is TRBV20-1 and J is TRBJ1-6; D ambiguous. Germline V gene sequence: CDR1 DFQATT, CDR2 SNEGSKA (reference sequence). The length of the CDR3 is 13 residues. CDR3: CSARESYNSPLHF. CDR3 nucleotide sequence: TGCAGTGCCAGAGAGAGCTATAATTCACCCCTCCACTTT.

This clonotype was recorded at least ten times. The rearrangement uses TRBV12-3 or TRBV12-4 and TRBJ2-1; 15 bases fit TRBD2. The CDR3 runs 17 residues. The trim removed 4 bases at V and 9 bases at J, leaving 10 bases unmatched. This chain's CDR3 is CASSSGLAGGPRGEQFF. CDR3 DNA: TGTGCCAGCAGTTCGGGACTAGCGGGAGGCCCGAGGGGTGAGCAGTTCTTC.